There are many counts of the clone carrying this T cell receptor beta chain. This specimen comes from a study of CD8 T cells in ankylosing spondylitis. CDR1 SGHRS and CDR2 YFSETQ come from the germline V gene. Trimming at V came to 1 base and at J to 9 bases, leaving 6 bases not matched to a gene. The CDR3 has 15 residues. Quantitative molecular-barcoded 5'-RACE generated the TCR beta libraries. TCRdb recomputed calls from the 5' RACE reads with MiXCR, one row per CDR3 protein. Among roughly 120,000 distinct CDR3 sequences, roughly 15% were seen once, and the ten largest hold 2.5% to 3%. The origin of this receptor is a female donor with ankylosing spondylitis or in good health (not recorded which). The sample was blood, either unsorted or a sorted T cell fraction (not recorded which). The V gene is TRBV5-1, the J gene TRBJ2-1; the match to TRBD2 covers 11 bases. The chain's CDR3 is CASSLPLAGGSEQFF. In DNA, the CDR3 is TGCGCCAGCAGCTTGCCCCTAGCGGGGGGCAGTGAGCAGTTCTTC.